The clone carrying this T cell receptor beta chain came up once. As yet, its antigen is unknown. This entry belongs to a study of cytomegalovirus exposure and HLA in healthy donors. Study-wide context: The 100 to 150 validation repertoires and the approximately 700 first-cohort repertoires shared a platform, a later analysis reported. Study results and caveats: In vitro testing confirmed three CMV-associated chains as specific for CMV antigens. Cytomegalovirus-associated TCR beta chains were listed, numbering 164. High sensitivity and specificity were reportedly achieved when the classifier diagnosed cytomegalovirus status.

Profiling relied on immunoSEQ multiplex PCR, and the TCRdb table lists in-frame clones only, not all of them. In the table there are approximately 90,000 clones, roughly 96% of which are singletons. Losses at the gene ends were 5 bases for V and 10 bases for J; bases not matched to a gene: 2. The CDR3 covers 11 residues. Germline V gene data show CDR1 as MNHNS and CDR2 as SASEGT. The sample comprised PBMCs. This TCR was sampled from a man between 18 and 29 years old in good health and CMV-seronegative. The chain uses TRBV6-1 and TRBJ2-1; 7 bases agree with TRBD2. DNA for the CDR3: TGTGCCAGCAGTCTTAGCGGGGAGCAGTTCTTC. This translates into CASSLSGEQFF.